The T cell receptor (beta chain) described here comes from a study of cytomegalovirus exposure and HLA in healthy donors (dated by TCRdb to about 2017). For the wider study: An earlier analysis of approximately 640 of the donors reported 250 to 350 Gb of sequence data and some 100 million unique TCR beta sequences from roughly 200 million T cells. An early release covering roughly 640 HLA-typed donors comprised approximately 300 gigabases of sequencing data and roughly 86 million unique TCR sequences. Among the approximately 400 genotyped donors, approximately 82% belonged to the genetic ancestry cluster associated with self-reported Caucasian donors. The study was designed to test whether signatures of past pathogen exposure could be identified by cataloging public T cell receptors. The study used immunosequencing to profile the T cell repertoires of under 700 subjects and linked those repertoires to cytomegalovirus serostatus. Along with the roughly 710-subject first cohort, a separate validation cohort of 120 different subjects was used. To predict cytomegalovirus infection status, the study combined high-throughput TCR immunosequencing, statistical association of individual TCRs with disease status, and machine learning. A later analysis re-analyzed previously published TCR beta repertoires from 660 or so donors and added high-resolution HLA genotyping to study TCR occurrence patterns. The later analysis used no new phenotypic data to find candidate immune exposures, relying instead on TCR beta sequences and their occurrence across donors. An earlier analysis of several hundred of the donors used high-throughput TCR beta sequencing to judge whether each TCR beta V gene segment behaved as functional or pseudogenic. Alongside the repertoire data, information on donor age, sex, ethnicity and CMV serostatus was compiled. Genome-wide SNP genotypes for about three fifths of the roughly 670 donors were used in a later genetic analysis, which treated that subset as a discovery cohort. All discovery cohort repertoires had been generated using a single sequencing platform. Class I and class II HLA loci were covered by the typing at four-digit resolution. Typing coverage varied by locus: 629-630 donors for A, B, C, DRB1 and DQB1; more than 500 for DQA1; about 590 for DPA1; fewer than 480 for DPB1. Roughly five DR-DQ haplotypes were treated as single units for association and clustering because of strong linkage in the cohort. Across approximately 400 genotyped donors of the cohort, an average of about 240,000 unique TCR beta nucleotide sequences per donor were sequenced, and around 20% of those sequences were non-productive. Beyond this particular receptor, the publication reports: In a later analysis, some 17,000 TCR beta sequences were associated with specific HLA alleles at a false discovery rate of 0.05. According to a later analysis, TCR association rates differed among HLA loci, with DRB1 alleles showing the most associated TCRs and HLA-C alleles showing the fewest. A further reported finding was that TCR beta sequences accurately predicted the HLA-A and HLA-B alleles for most subjects in the first cohort. Compared with the roughly 670-donor mean, donors in an Asian-associated ancestry cluster had fewer N-insertions in productive TCRs, according to a later genetic analysis. Because counts were too low, 15 to 20 rarely observed V segments, including chromosome 9 orphons, were excluded from the earlier analysis of under 650 of the donors. Three of the identified cytomegalovirus-associated TCR beta chains were confirmed in vitro to be specific for cytomegalovirus antigens. HLA typing was unavailable for some donors at each locus, so association tests used only the typed subset. Most TCR sequences were seen in very few donors, while some public TCRs were found in many individuals. In an earlier analysis of approximately 590 of the donors, most TCR beta V segments appeared in productive rearrangements about 87% or about 30% of the time, broadly matching IMGT annotations. Cytomegalovirus status was reported to be diagnosed by the classifier with high specificity and sensitivity in both the original and validation cohorts. Several of the top co-occurrence clusters appeared to be linked to parvovirus B19, influenza, CMV and Epstein-Barr virus, according to a later analysis. The cohort was sequenced for TCR beta chains only, and without alpha or paired-chain data the features that could be detected were limited. The sequencing pipeline was judged likely to have produced a cluster of highly shared sequence variants as a technical artifact. Roughly uniform sequencing depth across donors was assumed in presence/absence analyses, although this assumption may not hold. In the study, 164 TCR beta chains were listed as associated with cytomegalovirus. It was suggested by the authors that the approach could potentially be generalized to other disease states and immunological phenotypes. Immune exposure information for the cohort was limited to CMV serostatus. The 87-base-pair reads could not distinguish some IMGT-functional V segments, including TRBV6-2 and TRBV6-3, so those segments were excluded. Correlated functional status among segregating V segments might reflect linkage disequilibrium, but an unknown experimental factor could not be ruled out. Assigning TCR associations to individual alleles was difficult when HLA alleles, especially DR and DQ, strongly co-occurred. A later genetic analysis associated a missense DCLRE1C variant with V-gene and J-gene trimming of TCR beta chains, and an independent cohort replicated the association. Compared with equally common non-associated chains, HLA-associated TCR beta chains in a later analysis were more clonally expanded and had lower generation probabilities. Most CMV-associated TCR beta chains appeared to be HLA-restricted in a later analysis, and the HLA associations seemed to be driven largely by CMV exposure.

Library method: the immunoSEQ multiplex PCR assay. For the multiplex PCR, a mixture combining 60 forward primers for TCR Vbeta segments and 13 reverse primers for TCR Jbeta segments was used. A multiplex PCR assay on genomic DNA amplified the CDR3 region of rearranged TCR beta genes. The amplified TCR beta libraries were sequenced on the Illumina HiSeq System as 87-base-pair reads. Per the original workflow: Across the roughly 670 repertoires, a later analysis counted around 80 million unique TCR beta chains, 8.5 million to 12 million of which were shared by at least two donors. To remove PCR and sequencing errors, raw reads were error-corrected and collapsed into unique sequences using a nearest-neighbor algorithm that merged closely related sequences. To assign V, D and J gene segments, CDR3 sequences were aligned to IMGT reference sequences. For a sequence to be retained, a match of at least six nucleotides to both a V gene segment and a J gene segment was required. A rearrangement counted as productive if the CDR3 had no stop codons and remained in frame with V and J, and every other rearrangement counted as non-productive. CDR3 was defined by IMGT convention, running from the second conserved V-encoded cysteine to the conserved J-encoded phenylalanine. The earlier analysis of 587 of the donors excluded any sequence lacking an unambiguous match to a single V gene segment. In an earlier analysis of 587 of the donors, a V segment was called functional when productive rearrangements were above 56.7%, and segregating when the standard deviation between donors exceeded 5%. To diagnose cytomegalovirus status from the catalog of TCR beta chain sequences, a statistical classification framework was built. V and J gene assignment, in a later analysis, came from comparing TCR nucleotide sequences with IMGT/GENE-DB human TR gene sequences. Using the TCRdist pipeline, a later analysis assigned CDR3 sequences along with most-parsimonious VDJ recombination scenarios. In a later analysis, each TCR beta chain was defined by its CDR3 amino acid sequence together with its V-gene family, and reads lacking a unique V-gene family were excluded. To address suspected cross-contamination and a sequencing artifact, a later analysis removed around 600 highly shared, low-generation-probability nucleotide sequences. In a later analysis, a clonal expansion index for each public chain was calculated from normalized within-repertoire ranks of inferred template counts. Generation probabilities in a later analysis came from a VDJ recombination model fitted to out-of-frame rearrangements, and those results were checked against IGoR. In a later analysis, TCR-TCR, TCR-HLA and TCR-CMV co-occurrence was scored with hypergeometric tests, and a repertoire-size bias correction was applied to TCR pairs. False discovery rates were estimated in a later analysis by permuting HLA or CMV assignments 20 times. In a later analysis, co-occurring TCRs were grouped with DBSCAN, and TCRdist sequence similarity was added when clustering was performed within HLA-allele-positive subsets. For co-occurrence clustering, repertoires with fewer than 30,000 or more than 120,000 public chains were excluded, along with about five repertoires with anomalous nucleotide sharing. TCRdb took this table from immuneACCESS and kept in-frame rearrangements with V and J called. Such tables lack part of the clones; where checked against another copy, unresolved V genes explain under half of the gap, and the rest is unexplained. The V and J calls and the clone size are those of that table, but D and trimming were determined from the DNA. The sample includes 90,000 to 95,000 clones, with 78% observed a single time. About 4.4% of the sample rests with the top ten.

In total, 600 or so healthy bone marrow donors made up the cohort. At the time of sampling, every cohort member was nominally healthy, though immune exposures that went unrecorded were likely present. The donor was CMV seropositive and belonged to the group of 250 to 350 seropositive cohort members. Every donor gave a peripheral blood sample, and the peripheral blood mononuclear cells from that sample were used for TCR beta sequencing. The Qiagen DNeasy Blood Extraction Kit was used to extract genomic DNA from the blood cell samples. The germline V gene (reference sequence) supplies CDR1 GTSNPN and CDR2 SVGIG. The junction shows trimming of 2 bases on V and 4 bases on J, plus 13 bases between the germline ends. The CDR3 goes from the cysteine to the phenylalanine over 14 residues. Kept here is only the CDR3 DNA, which spans 42 bases and is read in frame from base 1. On this clone itself: The clone's antigen remains unknown. Per-base quality was not reported, and no clone a single base away is much larger than it.

Sequencing was done on a sample of PBMCs. The chain uses TRBV30 and TRBJ2-3, with an unclear D gene assignment. The TCR originated in a male donor in good health and CMV-seropositive. The CDR3 is CAWSTSVGPDTQYF. The nucleotide sequence reads TGTGCCTGGAGTACGAGCGTCGGCCCAGATACGCAGTATTTT.